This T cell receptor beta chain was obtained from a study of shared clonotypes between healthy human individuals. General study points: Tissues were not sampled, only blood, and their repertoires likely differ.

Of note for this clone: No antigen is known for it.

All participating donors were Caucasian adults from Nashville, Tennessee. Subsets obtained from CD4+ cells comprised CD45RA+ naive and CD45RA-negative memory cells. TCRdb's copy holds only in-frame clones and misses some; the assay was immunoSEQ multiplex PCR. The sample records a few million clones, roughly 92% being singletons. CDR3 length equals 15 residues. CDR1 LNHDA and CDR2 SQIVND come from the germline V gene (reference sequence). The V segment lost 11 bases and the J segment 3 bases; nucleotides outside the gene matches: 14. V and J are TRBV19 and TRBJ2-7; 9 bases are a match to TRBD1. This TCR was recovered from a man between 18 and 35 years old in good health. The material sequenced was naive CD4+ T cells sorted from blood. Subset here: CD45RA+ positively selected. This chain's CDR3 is CAVSKETGGSYEQYF. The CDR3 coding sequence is TGTGCCGTTAGTAAGGAGACAGGGGGGAGCTACGAGCAGTACTTC.